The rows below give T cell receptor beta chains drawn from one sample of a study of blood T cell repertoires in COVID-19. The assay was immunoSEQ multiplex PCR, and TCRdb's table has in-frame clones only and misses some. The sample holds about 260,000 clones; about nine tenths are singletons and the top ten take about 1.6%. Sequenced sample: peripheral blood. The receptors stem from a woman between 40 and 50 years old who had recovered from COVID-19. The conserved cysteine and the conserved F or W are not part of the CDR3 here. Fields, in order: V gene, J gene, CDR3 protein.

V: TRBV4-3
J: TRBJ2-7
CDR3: ASSQTGNSYEQY

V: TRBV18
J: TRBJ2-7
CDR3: ASSPPQRGTYEQY

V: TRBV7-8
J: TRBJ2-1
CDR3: ASSQELAGGYNEQF

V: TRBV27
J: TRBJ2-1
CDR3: ASSRDWYNEQF

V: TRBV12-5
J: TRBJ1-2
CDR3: ASGLRDFYGYT

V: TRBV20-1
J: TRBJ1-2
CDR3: SASKGLGGYT

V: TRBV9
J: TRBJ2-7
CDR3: ASSVGDRRNEQY

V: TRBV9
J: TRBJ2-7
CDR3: ASSATPGFSYEQY

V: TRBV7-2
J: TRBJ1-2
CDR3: ASSLDGAGPYGYT

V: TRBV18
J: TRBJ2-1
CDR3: ASSPPGQGMMEQF

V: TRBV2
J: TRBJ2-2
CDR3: ASRQGGNTGELF

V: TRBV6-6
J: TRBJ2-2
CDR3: ASLQGWNTGELF

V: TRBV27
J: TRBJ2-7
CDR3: ASSLLDRGRTSNYEQY

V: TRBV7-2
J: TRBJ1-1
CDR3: ASSLWDRVTEAF

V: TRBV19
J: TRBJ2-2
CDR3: ASRTGPNTGELF

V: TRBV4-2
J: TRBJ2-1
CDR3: ASSPPGTSGFFWQF

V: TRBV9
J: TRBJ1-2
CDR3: ASSARGVESYGYT

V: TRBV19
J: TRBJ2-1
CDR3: ASSIATSGAYNEQF

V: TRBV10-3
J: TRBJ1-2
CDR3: AIRTGQGNYGYT

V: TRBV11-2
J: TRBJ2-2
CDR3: ASSLTGDTGELF

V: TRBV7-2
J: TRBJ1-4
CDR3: ASSSYRGNKEEKLF

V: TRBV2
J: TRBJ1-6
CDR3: ASSERNRGNSPLH

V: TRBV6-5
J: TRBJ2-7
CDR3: ASRGTGYEQY

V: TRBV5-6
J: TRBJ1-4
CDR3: ASSFKRNYNEKLF

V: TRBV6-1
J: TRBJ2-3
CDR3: ASSEDWRGGADTQY

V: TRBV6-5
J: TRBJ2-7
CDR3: ASSYSTQASYEQY

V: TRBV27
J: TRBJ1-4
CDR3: ASSFWDRGAGVLF

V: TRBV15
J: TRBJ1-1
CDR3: ATSRAGPGGTEAF

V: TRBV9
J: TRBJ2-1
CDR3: ASSPGEYNEQF

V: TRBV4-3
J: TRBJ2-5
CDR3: ASSQEEALAGPIGTQY

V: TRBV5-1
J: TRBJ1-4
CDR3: ASSLLGDRDEKLF

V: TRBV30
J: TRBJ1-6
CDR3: AWSGWRSSSYNSPLH

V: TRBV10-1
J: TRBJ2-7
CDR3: ASSATGFEQY

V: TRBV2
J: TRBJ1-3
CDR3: ASSDPWQMRRNQRGNTIY

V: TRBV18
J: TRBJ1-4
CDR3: ASSPRTGWSEKLF

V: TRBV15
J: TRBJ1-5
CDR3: ATSRKGRDNQPQH

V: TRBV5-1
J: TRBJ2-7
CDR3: ASSSQGSEQY

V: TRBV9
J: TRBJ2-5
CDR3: ASSVGGPRGRTQY

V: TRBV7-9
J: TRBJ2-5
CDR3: ATSAPSRGFQETQY

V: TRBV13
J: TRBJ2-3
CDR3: ASSSGTSGGVTDTQY

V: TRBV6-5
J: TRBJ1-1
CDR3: ASSYRHNTEAF

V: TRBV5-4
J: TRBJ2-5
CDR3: ASSTDRQETQY

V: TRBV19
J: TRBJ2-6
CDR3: ASSLRAPGSGANVLT

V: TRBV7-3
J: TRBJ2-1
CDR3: ASAGGSSYNEQF

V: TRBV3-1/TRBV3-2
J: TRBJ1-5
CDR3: ASSQSRYMQPQH

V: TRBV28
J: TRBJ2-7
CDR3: ASTPPGHTNYEQY